Sequencing of this T cell receptor beta chain was carried out in a study of blood T cell repertoires in COVID-19. Study in general: Acute and convalescent COVID-19 samples came from the United States, Italy and Spain. PBMCs, B-cell-depleted T cells, or T cells were the source of the cDNA or gDNA that made up the material.

The V segment lost 6 bases and the J segment 2 bases; nucleotides outside the gene matches: 4. Germline V gives CDR1 MNHEY, CDR2 SVGEGT. The CDR3 runs 15 residues. The table came from immunoSEQ multiplex PCR; TCRdb's copy has only in-frame clones and leaves some out. Of some 200,000 clones in the sample, about three quarters were seen once. This sequence joins TRBV6-2 or TRBV6-3 and TRBJ1-5, with TRBD1 identical over 10 bases. The material sequenced was peripheral blood. This TCR was recovered from a woman in her sixties or seventies with acute or convalescent COVID-19. CDR3 in amino acids: CASSDRGLGNQPQHF. In nucleotides, the CDR3 is TGTGCCAGCAGCGACAGGGGGCTTGGCAATCAGCCCCAGCATTTT.